This section outlines one TCR beta chain sequence together with its context. The antigen is unknown. This specimen comes from a study of vaccination effects on CD4 cells after COVID-19. Whole-study findings and limits: Healthy vaccine recipients' vaccine-induced clones were almost all SARS-CoV-2 mono-reactive. Whether induced by infection or by vaccine, clones showed marked clonal contraction late after vaccination.

Cultured cells yielded isolated CD4+ T cells after 10 to 11 days. On days 3 and 7, fresh IL-2 medium replaced half the medium. Per germline, CDR1 LNHDA and CDR2 SQIVND (reference sequence). V gave up 1 base and J gave up 8 bases; unmatched junction bases: 14. The CDR3 totals 17 residues. The repertoire was sequenced with immunoSEQ multiplex PCR; TCRdb's copy has only in-frame clones and lacks some. The repertoire holds around 41,000 clones, with 82% as singletons. The sequenced sample was CD4+ T cells from PBMCs cultured without peptide, obtained before COVID-19 vaccination. This chain links TRBV19 with TRBJ2-3; 8 bases line up with TRBD2. The clonotype originates from a human donor who received a COVID-19 vaccine. Written as DNA, the CDR3 is TGTGCCAGTAGTATAGTTAGGAGTAGCGGGGAACGGGGTACGCAGTATTTT. It codes for CASSIVRSSGERGTQYF. Filled out from reference TRBV19 and TRBJ2-3, the complete variable domain reads DGGITQSPKYLFRKEGQNVTLSCEQNLNHDAMYWYRQDPGQGLRLIYYSQIVNDFQKGDIAEGYSVSREKKESFPLTVTSAQKNPTAFYLCASSIVRSSGERGTQYFGPGTRLTVL.